Below, 26 T cell receptor beta chains from the same sample are listed, as sequenced in a study of identical twins (dated by TCRdb to the mid-2010s). Library preparation was by 5' RACE. Data came from an Illumina HiSeq 2000. TCRdb took the public reads, trimmed them with fastp at Q25, ran MiXCR for clone calling and kept in-frame beta chains. A single entry per CDR3 protein holds the most common genes and DNA from its merged rows. The sample has around 680,000 distinct CDR3 sequences on record, around 8.3% of them singletons. Together, the top ten hold 0.75% to 1% of the sample. The data also belong to a second study, concerning yellow fever vaccine responses in identical twins.

The specimen was PBMCs. Receptors were obtained from a young woman in good health.

This clonotype appeared a few times. The CDR3, as DNA: TGTGCCATCAGCGGGACATCGAGTATAGCGGATACGCAGTATTTT. Amino acid sequence: CAISGTSSIADTQYF. The chain employs TRBV10-3 and TRBJ2-3, with D tentatively TRBD1 (6 bases). Trimming pared 6 bases from V and 6 bases from J, leaving 19 bases between. The CDR3 length is 15 residues. Germline V gene lookup returns CDR1 ENHRY and CDR2 SYGVKD.

Ten or more counts support this clonotype. This sequence joins TRBV6-2 or TRBV6-3 and TRBJ2-7; 11 nucleotides line up with TRBD2. CDR1 is MNHEY, CDR2 SVGEGT, per germline. CDR3 length: 15 residues. Trimming at V came to 5 bases and at J to 7 bases, leaving 10 bases not matched to a gene. The CDR3 spells CASSAHTSGSGEQYF. The CDR3 DNA follows: TGTGCCAGCAGTGCTCACACTAGCGGGAGCGGAGAGCAGTACTTC.

This chain connects TRBV18 to TRBJ2-3; D could derive from TRBD1 or TRBD2 (5 bases each). The CDR3 runs to 13 residues. The V and J ends lost 0 bases and 5 bases respectively, with 6 bases between them. From germline, CDR1 is KGHSH and CDR2 LQKENI. The CDR3 protein is CASSPPGGDTQYF. The CDR3 nucleotides are TGTGCCAGCTCACCACCTGGGGGAGATACGCAGTATTTT.

V is TRBV10-3 and J is TRBJ1-6, with 7 nucleotides matching TRBD1. The length of the CDR3 is 12 residues. The germline gives CDR1 ENHRY, CDR2 SYGVKD. The V gene end was trimmed by 3 bases and the J gene end by 15 bases; junction bases not matched to a gene: 5. CDR3 protein: CAISDRDRDLHF. Here the CDR3 DNA reads TGTGCCATCAGTGACCGAGACAGGGACCTCCACTTT.

This clonotype was observed at least ten times. The chain carries TRBV12-3 or TRBV12-4 and TRBJ1-6, with 11 bases identical to TRBD1. There are 15 residues in the CDR3. V lost 6 bases, J lost 5 bases, and 3 bases stayed unmatched. CDR3 sequence reads: CASSPGQGDNSPLHF. The CDR3 DNA follows: TGTGCCAGCAGCCCGGGACAGGGGGATAATTCACCCCTCCACTTT.

This clonotype was observed a few times. V gene TRBV2 combines with J gene TRBJ1-6; D is uncertain. Per the germline V gene, CDR1 is SNHLY and CDR2 is FYNNEI. V was shortened by 6 bases and J by 10 bases, with 16 bases between the two germline ends. The CDR3 runs to 14 residues. The CDR3 DNA reads as TGTGCCAGCAGACGGGCCGAGAGTGTGTCACCCCTCCACTTT. Its translation is CASRRAESVSPLHF.

This clonotype was counted ten times or more. This chain uses TRBV20-1 with TRBJ2-2; tentative D call: TRBD2 (6 bases). The germline CDR1 and CDR2 sequences are DFQATT and SNEGSKA (reference sequence). Trimming left V 2 bases short and J 6 bases short, with 10 bases between. There are 13 residues in the CDR3. As DNA, the CDR3 is TGCAGTGCTAGACGGGGGTTGGCCGGGGAGCTGTTTTTT. It translates to CSARRGLAGELFF.

A few counts support this clonotype. V usage is TRBV12-3 or TRBV12-4 and J usage is TRBJ1-6; possible D gene TRBD1, 6 bases. The V end lost 3 bases, the J end lost 7 bases, and 10 bases lay between the germline ends. The CDR3 is 14 residues long. CDR3 bases: TGTGCCAGCAGTTTCATAGGGGGAAATTCACCCCTCCACTTT. Translated: CASSFIGGNSPLHF.

This clonotype has a count of ten or more. The rearrangement links TRBV12-3 or TRBV12-4 to TRBJ1-5, with D tentatively TRBD1 (6 bases). Trimming took off 4 bases at V and 9 bases at J, with 22 bases between the two ends. This CDR3 spans 16 amino acids. CDR3 bases: TGTGCCAGCAGTTCGATCCCGGACCCAGGGGCAGGGCCCCAGCATTTT. Its translation is CASSSIPDPGAGPQHF.

This clonotype was detected only a few times. The rearrangement links TRBV27 to TRBJ2-5; the match to TRBD1 covers 8 bases. The junction had 6 bases not matched to a gene; V was cut back by 5 bases and J by 1 base. CDR1 is MNHEY, CDR2 SMNVEV, per germline (reference sequence). The CDR3 contains 15 residues. DNA of the CDR3: TGTGCCAGCAGTGCCAGGACAGGGCTCCAAGAGACCCAGTACTTC. Encoded protein: CASSARTGLQETQYF.

This clonotype was detected only a few times. J is TRBJ2-5 and V is TRBV27, with 8 bases that match TRBD2. V was pared by 4 bases and J by 5 bases, with 9 bases of the junction left unmatched. The germline gives CDR1 MNHEY, CDR2 SMNVEV (reference sequence). The CDR3 covers 15 residues. CDR3 nucleotide sequence: TGTGCCAGCAGTTCGTATGCGGGGGGCTGGGAGACCCAGTACTTC. Protein: CASSSYAGGWETQYF.

This clonotype was seen a handful of times. This chain uses TRBV12-3 or TRBV12-4 with TRBJ2-1; a possible D gene is TRBD1 (5 bases). The CDR3 runs to 13 residues. The V end lost 10 bases, the J end lost 4 bases, and 14 bases lay between the germline ends. CDR3 amino acids: CAILDTLYNEQFF. The CDR3 DNA reads as TGTGCCATCCTGGACACCCTTTACAATGAGCAGTTCTTC.

This clonotype came up many times. The rearrangement joins TRBV7-8 to TRBJ2-5, with 8 nucleotides matching TRBD2. With 5 bases clipped from V and 2 bases from J, the junction kept 13 bases outside the gene matches. The CDR3 totals 17 residues. The V gene's germline CDR1 is SGHVS and CDR2 FQNEAQ. The CDR3 loop is CASSERGTRGTQETQYF. The DNA for the CDR3 is TGTGCCAGCAGCGAAAGGGGGACTAGGGGGACACAAGAGACCCAGTACTTC.

The chain couples TRBV5-6 to TRBJ2-6; D not certain. Trimming shortened V by 2 bases and J by 1 base, and 4 bases separated the two germline ends. The germline V gene has CDR1 SGHDT and CDR2 YYEEEE. CDR3 length equals 14 residues. The CDR3 DNA reads as TGTGCCAGCAGCTTTTGGTCTGGGGCCAACGTCCTGACTTTC. Translation: CASSFWSGANVLTF.

A few counts support this clonotype. The chain has TRBV13 and TRBJ2-3; 10 bases map to TRBD2. The V and J ends lost 1 base and 10 bases, in that order; junction bases with no gene match: 8. The CDR3 has 15 residues. In germline, CDR1 is PRHDT, CDR2 FYEKMQ (reference sequence). The CDR3: CASSLDSGGATSQYF. The CDR3 nucleotides are TGTGCCAGCAGCTTAGACAGCGGGGGGGCCACCTCGCAGTATTTT.

This clonotype has ten or more counts. V usage is TRBV5-1 and J usage is TRBJ2-2; 7 bases are a match to TRBD2. The germline gives CDR1 SGHRS, CDR2 YFSETQ. This CDR3 is 14 amino acids long. V shed 7 bases and J 0 bases; nucleotides not matched to a gene: 3. The DNA for the CDR3 is TGCGCCAGCGCGGGAGAGCCGAACACCGGGGAGCTGTTTTTT. Its translation is CASAGEPNTGELFF.

V is TRBV6-1 and J is TRBJ2-3; D gene unclear. CDR3 length equals 15 residues. Trimming cost V 0 bases and J 1 base, with 8 bases left between them. CDR1 is MNHNS and CDR2 is SASEGT in the germline V gene. The CDR3 here is CASSEAQHGTDTQYF. CDR3 in DNA: TGTGCCAGCAGTGAAGCCCAACACGGCACAGATACGCAGTATTTT.

This clonotype showed up just a few times. The chain couples TRBV6-5 to TRBJ2-1; 7 bases are shared with TRBD1. Germline V gene data show CDR1 as MNHEY and CDR2 as SVGAGI. Unmatched junction bases numbered 4, after V lost 0 bases and J lost 2 bases. CDR3 size: 16 residues. CDR3 amino acids: CASSYSKGGTYNEQFF. Here the CDR3 DNA reads TGTGCCAGCAGTTACTCGAAAGGGGGCACCTACAATGAGCAGTTCTTC.

This clonotype was seen ten or more times. The rearrangement links TRBV27 to TRBJ2-1; unclear D gene. This CDR3 is built from 14 residues. The V gene lost 2 bases and the J gene lost 3 bases, with 8 bases spanning the gap. Germline assignment: CDR1 MNHEY and CDR2 SMNVEV (reference sequence). The CDR3 protein is CASSLGAVYNEQFF. The CDR3 DNA sequence: TGTGCCAGCAGTTTAGGCGCAGTCTACAATGAGCAGTTCTTC.

There are a few counts of this clonotype. This chain uses TRBV7-9 with TRBJ2-3, with TRBD2 as a possible D gene (5 bases). Per germline, CDR1 SEHNR and CDR2 FQNEAQ (reference sequence). The CDR3 consists of 17 residues. V was trimmed by 1 base and J by 3 bases, leaving 17 bases between them. CDR3 nucleotides: TGTGCCAGCAGCTTAGAGCCTCGGGGTAGAGGGACAGATACGCAGTATTTT. Its translation: CASSLEPRGRGTDTQYF.

This clonotype was seen a handful of times. The chain couples TRBV6-2 or TRBV6-3 to TRBJ2-7; 9 bases match TRBD1. CDR1 is MNHEY and CDR2 is SVGEGT in the germline V gene. The CDR3 covers 15 residues. The ends lost 6 bases at V and 3 bases at J; junction bases unmatched: 9. This CDR3 is CASSCAGTGCYEQYF. The DNA of the CDR3 is TGTGCCAGCAGCTGCGCCGGGACAGGGTGCTACGAGCAGTACTTC.

The sample holds a few counts of this clonotype. The genes are TRBV19 and TRBJ2-7; 7 nucleotides line up with TRBD1. CDR3 size: 14 residues. Germline CDR1 is LNHDA and CDR2 is SQIVND (reference sequence). V shed 7 bases and J 3 bases; nucleotides not matched to a gene: 9. CDR3: CASKKTGTDYEQYF. CDR3 nucleotide sequence: TGTGCCAGTAAAAAGACAGGGACGGACTACGAGCAGTACTTC.

This clonotype was seen a handful of times. The J gene is TRBJ2-3, the V gene TRBV25-1, with 12 bases that match TRBD2. The ends lost 3 bases at V and 6 bases at J; junction bases unmatched: 10. Germline V CDR1 and CDR2: MGHDK, SYGVNS. This CDR3 has 17 residues. The chain's CDR3 is CASSESLLAGGPDTQYF. Written as DNA, the CDR3 is TGTGCCAGCAGTGAGTCCCTTCTAGCGGGGGGGCCGGATACGCAGTATTTT.

The chain couples TRBV5-5 to TRBJ2-3; TRBD2 matches at 7 bases. CDR1 is SGHKS, CDR2 YYEKEE, per germline (reference sequence). The CDR3 consists of 15 residues. Losses at the gene ends were 1 base for V and 4 bases for J; bases not matched to a gene: 6. In DNA form, the CDR3 reads TGTGCCAGCAGCTTGTCAGCGGGATCGGCAGATACGCAGTATTTT. It is translated as CASSLSAGSADTQYF.

This clonotype was detected a few times. The J gene is TRBJ1-3, the V gene TRBV12-3 or TRBV12-4, with D unclear. The CDR3 consists of 15 residues. The V end lost 0 bases, the J end lost 4 bases, and 10 bases lay between the germline ends. This chain's CDR3 is CASSLAQASGNTIYF. CDR3 bases: TGTGCCAGCAGTTTAGCTCAGGCGTCGGGAAACACCATATATTTT.

This clonotype was found a few times. The chain carries TRBV6-1 and TRBJ1-3; D is ambiguous. The germline V gene encodes CDR1 MNHNS and CDR2 SASEGT. The V end lost 5 bases, the J end lost 0 bases, and 8 bases lay between the germline ends. The CDR3 extends over 14 amino acids. The CDR3 reads CASSPDFSGNTIYF. DNA of the CDR3: TGTGCCAGCAGTCCAGATTTCTCTGGAAACACCATATATTTT.